This passage covers 30 T cell receptor beta chains from one sample sequenced in a study of T cells in localized non-small cell lung cancer (dated by TCRdb to the early 2020s). Library generation was performed with the immunoSEQ multiplex PCR assay. Imported from immuneACCESS, the table was reduced by TCRdb to in-frame sequences with V and J called. These copies leave out some clones; in studies compared against another copy, an unresolved V gene accounts for under half, and the cause of the remainder is not known. Here the sample has about 1,500 clones; 20% to 30% occur a single time. The ten largest clones capture around 12% of the sample. The material was lung tumor tissue, obtained before any cancer treatment. Source of these receptors: a woman aged 40-75 years with stage II lung adenocarcinoma.

A word on this clone: One end of the junction is discordant with germline, which a read error may explain. V and J are TRBV6-8 and TRBJ2-1, with TRBD2 identical over 11 bases. Germline CDR1 MNHGY, CDR2 SAAAGT. CDR3 size: 15 residues. This CDR3 reads CASSDSTSGSNEQFF. Here the CDR3 DNA reads TGTGCCAGCAGTGACTCCACTAGCGGGAGTAATGAGCAGTTCTTC.

The chain combines TRBV6-8 with TRBJ2-7; D is uncertain. CDR3 length: 13 amino acids. Germline V gene data show CDR1 as MNHGY and CDR2 as SAAAGT. V lost 0 bases to trimming and J lost 4 bases, with 7 bases between them. CDR3 loop: CASSYSDEYEQYF. The CDR3 nucleotides read TGTGCCAGCAGTTACTCGGACGAGTACGAGCAGTACTTC.

In this sample, this clone turned up a few times. The V and J genes are TRBV11-3 and TRBJ2-3; 7 positions match TRBD2. The junction had 5 bases not matched to a gene; V was cut back by 4 bases and J by 4 bases. The germline gives CDR1 SGHNT, CDR2 YENEEA. This CDR3 is built from 14 residues. This CDR3 reads CASSSRRESDTQYF. The CDR3 nucleotides are TGTGCCAGCAGCTCGCGGCGGGAGTCAGATACGCAGTATTTT.

This clone turned up a few times. This chain uses TRBV10-3 with TRBJ1-1, with D perhaps TRBD1 (6 bases). CDR3 length: 14 amino acids. Trimming stripped 2 bases from V and 5 bases from J, with 12 bases between. The germline V gene encodes CDR1 ENHRY and CDR2 SYGVKD. The CDR3 DNA is TGTGCCATCAGTGAGGGGGGGCTAGGGACTGAAGCTTTCTTT. It codes for CAISEGGLGTEAFF.

The rearrangement joins TRBV18 to TRBJ1-2; no clear D gene. V lost 5 bases to trimming and J lost 3 bases, with 13 bases between them. The CDR3 is made up of 14 amino acids. Germline loops: CDR1 KGHSH, CDR2 LQKENI. The CDR3 region is CASSGLGRDYGYTF. CDR3 bases: TGTGCCAGCTCAGGACTTGGGAGGGACTATGGCTACACCTTC.

The sample holds a few counts of this clone. CDR3 protein: CASSLRYGQETQYF. In nucleotides, the CDR3 is TGTGCCAGCAGCTTGAGGTACGGACAAGAGACCCAGTACTTC. The chain couples TRBV11-3 to TRBJ2-5; D ambiguous. V was cut by 3 bases and J by 2 bases, with 10 bases left in between. Germline CDR1 is SGHNT and CDR2 is YENEEA. The CDR3 covers 14 residues.

The chain employs TRBV28 and TRBJ1-1; D is uncertain. Germline V gene lookup returns CDR1 MDHEN and CDR2 SYDVKM. Trimming pared 3 bases from V and 4 bases from J, leaving 6 bases between. This CDR3 has 12 amino acids. The CDR3 loop is CASSFLSTEAFF. As DNA, the CDR3 is TGTGCCAGCAGTTTTCTGAGCACTGAAGCTTTCTTT.

Written as DNA, the CDR3 is TGTGCCAGCAGCTCGCCGTCCTCCCTAGGGCGCTATGGCTACACCTTC. Residues: CASSSPSSLGRYGYTF. The chain combines TRBV11-3 with TRBJ1-2; D ambiguous. The CDR3 contains 16 residues. Trimming took off 4 bases at V and 4 bases at J, with 19 bases between the two ends. Germline V gene sequence: CDR1 SGHNT, CDR2 YENEEA. Full variable domain (rest looked up from reference TRBV11-3 and TRBJ1-2): EAGVVQSPRYKIIEKKQPVAFWCNPISGHNTLYWYLQNLGQGPELLIRYENEEAVDDSQLPKDRFSAERLKGVDSTLKIQPAELGDSAVYLCASSSPSSLGRYGYTFGSGTRLTVV.

This chain uses TRBV11-3 with TRBJ1-1; D uncertain. Germline values: CDR1 SGHNT, CDR2 YENEEA. CDR3 size: 15 residues. The V gene lost 3 bases and the J gene lost 0 bases, with 11 bases spanning the gap. The CDR3 sequence: CASSLSRFMNTEAFF. The CDR3 nucleotides read TGTGCCAGCAGCTTGTCTCGCTTTATGAACACTGAAGCTTTCTTT.

This clone was observed a handful of times. The rearrangement links TRBV28 to TRBJ1-2; perhaps TRBD1 as D (5 bases). Germline V gives CDR1 MDHEN, CDR2 SYDVKM. V lost 9 bases to trimming and J lost 4 bases, with 15 bases between them. This CDR3 spans 13 amino acids. CDR3: CASTVTDRYGYTF. DNA of the CDR3: TGTGCCAGTACTGTGACAGACCGCTATGGCTACACCTTC.

The V call is TRBV29-1, the J call TRBJ1-2; weak D call: TRBD1 (5 bases). The CDR3 runs 13 residues. The ends were cut back, 2 bases at V and 5 bases at J, with 12 bases in the middle. Germline V CDR1 and CDR2: SQVTM, ANQGSEA. The CDR3 loop is CSVERGYKYGYTF. Here the CDR3 DNA reads TGCAGCGTTGAAAGGGGTTATAAGTATGGCTACACCTTC.

This clone was seen a few times. An end of the junction differs from the germline gene, which may be a read error. This rearrangement joins TRBV19 to TRBJ2-4, with TRBD2 as a possible D gene (6 bases). The CDR3 covers 12 residues. The germline CDR1 and CDR2 sequences are LNHDA and SQIVND (reference sequence). The CDR3 reads CASSIVPGDGDF. Written as DNA, the CDR3 is TGTGCCAGTAGTATAGTGCCGGGGGACGGGGACTTC. Together with reference TRBV19 and TRBJ2-4, the CDR3 gives the full variable domain: DGGITQSPKYLFRKEGQNVTLSCEQNLNHDAMYWYRQDPGQGLRLIYYSQIVNDFQKGDIAEGYSVSREKKESFPLTVTSAQKNPTAFYLCASSIVPGDGDFGAGTRLSVL.

This chain links TRBV11-3 with TRBJ1-1; TRBD1 aligns across 9 bases. This CDR3 has 16 residues. Germline CDR1 and CDR2: SGHNT and YENEEA. V lost 3 bases to trimming and J lost 1 base; unmatched junction nucleotides: 6. The CDR3 region has the DNA TGTGCCAGCAGCTTGACCGGGACAGGGAGGAACACTGAAGCTTTCTTT. It translates to CASSLTGTGRNTEAFF.

This clone was observed a few times. This sequence joins TRBV27 and TRBJ1-1; no clear D gene. Germline V gene lookup returns CDR1 MNHEY and CDR2 SMNVEV (reference sequence). The CDR3 contains 13 residues. Trimming removed 0 bases at V and 7 bases at J, with 9 bases between. Here the CDR3 reads CASSLSRSSEAFF. The CDR3 coding sequence is TGTGCCAGCAGTTTATCCCGCAGCAGTGAAGCTTTCTTT.

The chain uses TRBV5-1 and TRBJ2-3, with TRBD2 matching over 7 bases. Trimming took 0 bases from V and 6 from J; bases not matched to a gene: 4. This CDR3 comprises 14 residues. Germline V gene lookup returns CDR1 SGHRS and CDR2 YFSETQ. CDR3 nucleotides: TGCGCCAGCAGCTTGGACGCGGGAGCGGATACGCAGTATTTT. Protein: CASSLDAGADTQYF.

This clone was detected only a few times. The chain combines TRBV9 with TRBJ2-7, with D perhaps TRBD2 (6 bases). V was trimmed by 5 bases and J by 7 bases, leaving 19 bases between them. This CDR3 is 14 amino acids long. The germline V gene encodes CDR1 SGDLS and CDR2 YYNGEE. CDR3 sequence reads: CASSEVPPGDEQYF. The CDR3 region has the DNA TGTGCCAGCAGTGAAGTCCCCCCGGGAGATGAGCAGTACTTC.

This clone was seen more than once but under ten times. The V gene is TRBV14, the J gene TRBJ1-1; possible D gene TRBD1, 5 bases. The germline V gene has CDR1 SGHDN and CDR2 FVKESK. Trimming pared 7 bases from V and 0 bases from J, leaving 9 bases between. The CDR3 has 13 residues. The CDR3 coding sequence is TGTGCCAGCACCCAGGGTTTGAACACTGAAGCTTTCTTT. Its translation: CASTQGLNTEAFF.

This clone was observed a few times. The V call is TRBV9, the J call TRBJ2-1; TRBD2 agrees at 7 bases. The junction had 11 bases not matched to a gene; V was cut back by 6 bases and J by 8 bases. The germline gives CDR1 SGDLS, CDR2 YYNGEE. This CDR3 comprises 14 residues. In nucleotides, the CDR3 is TGTGCCAGCAAGTCGACTAGCCTGGATGATGAGCAGTTCTTC. It encodes CASKSTSLDDEQFF.

The CDR3 sequence: CASSLEGAISTDTQYF. The CDR3 region has the DNA TGCGCCAGCAGCTTGGAGGGAGCAATCTCCACAGATACGCAGTATTTT. The V call is TRBV5-1, the J call TRBJ2-3; D perhaps matches TRBD2 (5 bases). The germline V and J ends were trimmed by 0 bases and 2 bases, with 13 bases remaining between them. CDR3 length: 16 amino acids. Germline V CDR1 and CDR2: SGHRS, YFSETQ.

The chain joins TRBV18 to TRBJ1-2, with no clear D. CDR1 is KGHSH, CDR2 LQKENI, per germline. The CDR3 consists of 14 residues. Trimming cost V 0 bases and J 5 bases, with 10 bases left between them. The CDR3 here is CASSPPRPLYGYTF. CDR3 nucleotide sequence: TGTGCCAGCTCACCACCCCGTCCACTATATGGCTACACCTTC.

This clone ranks as large (0.1 to 1%). This chain's CDR3 is CASSLQAGSVYGYTF. CDR3 bases: TGTGCCAGCAGCCTACAGGCGGGCAGCGTCTATGGCTACACCTTC. The V and J genes are TRBV6-8 and TRBJ1-2; D is possibly TRBD1 (5 bases). Per the germline V gene, CDR1 is MNHGY and CDR2 is SAAAGT. V was clipped by 6 bases and J by 4 bases, with 18 bases between them. CDR3 length: 15 amino acids.

This chain connects TRBV6-7 to TRBJ1-4; tentative D call: TRBD1 (6 bases). TRBV6-7 is marked as an open reading frame, function uncertain. V was shortened by 2 bases and J by 11 bases, with 18 bases between the two germline ends. This CDR3 has 15 residues. The CDR3 is CASSYTQGGSGKLFF. The CDR3 region has the DNA TGTGCCAGCAGTTACACCCAAGGGGGAAGTGGGAAACTGTTTTTT.

Only a few counts were recorded for this clone. The chain uses TRBV11-3 and TRBJ1-5; D gene ambiguous. Germline CDR1 reads SGHNT; CDR2 reads YENEEA. The CDR3 sequence is 15 residues long. V lost 5 bases and J 2 bases, leaving 13 bases between the germline ends. Written as DNA, the CDR3 is TGTGCCAGCAGCCAAGGGCGAAGTGGCAATCAGCCCCAGCATTTT. Encoded protein: CASSQGRSGNQPQHF.

This clone is large in the sample. This chain connects TRBV6-8 to TRBJ1-1; D uncertain. This CDR3 region has 14 residues. The V and J ends lost 7 bases and 0 bases respectively, with 12 bases between them. Germline V gene lookup returns CDR1 MNHGY and CDR2 SAAAGT. The CDR3 loop reads CASTPSTLNTEAFF. CDR3 nucleotides: TGTGCCAGCACCCCCTCGACATTGAACACTGAAGCTTTCTTT.

The chain has TRBV19 and TRBJ2-2; 8 bases agree with TRBD1. The J segment lost 5 bases and the V segment lost 8 bases, leaving 10 bases of the junction unmatched. The germline gives CDR1 LNHDA, CDR2 SQIVND (reference sequence). This CDR3 has 15 residues. CDR3 sequence: CASVNRGIGTGELFF. The DNA for the CDR3 is TGTGCCAGTGTTAACAGGGGGATTGGGACCGGGGAGCTGTTTTTT.

The chain carries TRBV30 and TRBJ1-3; a possible D gene is TRBD1 (5 bases). Germline values: CDR1 GTSNPN, CDR2 SVGIG (reference sequence). The CDR3 runs 15 residues. V lost 3 bases and J 1 base, leaving 13 bases between the germline ends. CDR3 amino acids: CAWRRTSPSGNTIYF. The CDR3 DNA sequence: TGTGCCTGGAGGCGGACAAGCCCTTCTGGAAACACCATATATTTT.

In this sample, this clone turned up a few times. The V gene is TRBV9, the J gene TRBJ2-5; D unresolved. The V gene's germline CDR1 is SGDLS and CDR2 YYNGEE. V gave up 0 bases and J gave up 5 bases, with 11 bases separating them. CDR3 length: 14 residues. Here the CDR3 DNA reads TGTGCCAGCAGCGTAGGGGCCATGGGGGAGACCCAGTACTTC. Encoded protein: CASSVGAMGETQYF.

This clone is termed medium-sized. The rearrangement joins TRBV11-3 to TRBJ2-5, with 8 bases identical to TRBD1. This CDR3 is built from 16 residues. V lost 2 bases and J lost 5; bases outside the gene matches: 10. The germline gives CDR1 SGHNT, CDR2 YENEEA. CDR3 residues: CASSLRGQGLRETQYF. The CDR3 DNA reads TGTGCCAGCAGCTTACGCGGACAGGGTTTGAGGGAGACCCAGTACTTC.

This clone is deemed large. The rearrangement joins TRBV6-8 to TRBJ1-2; D remains unclear. The CDR3 spans 13 residues. The germline V and J ends were trimmed by 7 bases and 0 bases, with 9 bases remaining between them. Germline loops: CDR1 MNHGY, CDR2 SAAAGT. The CDR3 spells CASTLAANYGYTF. The CDR3 nucleotides read TGTGCCAGCACCCTGGCAGCTAACTATGGCTACACCTTC.

The chain recombines TRBV18 with TRBJ2-3; TRBD2 matches at 11 bases. Germline trimming cut 1 base from V and 0 bases from J; bases unmatched to any gene: 9. The CDR3 has 19 residues. Germline V gene lookup returns CDR1 KGHSH and CDR2 LQKENI. CDR3: CASSPHTLAGDGSTDTQYF. The DNA for the CDR3 is TGTGCCAGCTCACCACACACACTAGCGGGAGATGGGAGCACAGATACGCAGTATTTT.